The 9 T cell receptor beta chains below were found in one sample sequenced in a study of cytomegalovirus exposure and HLA in healthy donors. The primer mix had 60 Vbeta and 13 Jbeta primers. Clones were read by immunoSEQ multiplex PCR, and TCRdb kept only the in-frame ones, dropping some. The sample lists roughly 170,000 clones, roughly 79% occurring once. Source material: PBMCs. These receptors were taken from a man aged 25-45 years in good health and CMV-seronegative.

The chain joins TRBV5-1 to TRBJ2-1, with 8 bases that match TRBD2. Germline values: CDR1 SGHRS, CDR2 YFSETQ. The CDR3 is made up of 16 amino acids. Losses at the gene ends were 5 bases for V and 7 bases for J; bases not matched to a gene: 14. CDR3 sequence: CASRYSSGRVDNEQFF. The DNA of the CDR3 is TGCGCCAGCAGGTATAGCAGCGGGAGAGTCGATAATGAGCAGTTCTTC. The variable domain in full, with the rest retrieved from reference TRBV5-1 and TRBJ2-1, is KAGVTQTPRYLIKTRGQQVTLSCSPISGHRSVSWYQQTPGQGLQFLFEYFSETQRNKGNFPGRFSGRQFSNSRSEMNVSTLELGDSALYLCASRYSSGRVDNEQFFGPGTRLTVL.

The J gene is TRBJ1-2, the V gene TRBV7-9, with 8 nucleotides matching TRBD1. From germline, CDR1 is SEHNR and CDR2 FQNEAQ (reference sequence). V was clipped by 8 bases and J by 0 bases; unmatched bases: 8. The length of the CDR3 is 15 residues. The CDR3 region is CASEQGGSANYGYTF. The DNA of the CDR3 is TGTGCCAGCGAACAGGGGGGGTCCGCTAACTATGGCTACACCTTC.

V usage is TRBV11-1 and J usage is TRBJ1-1; D call uncertain. V lost 5 bases and J 2 bases, leaving 12 bases between the germline ends. The CDR3 has 14 residues. Germline assignment: CDR1 SGHAT and CDR2 FQDESV (reference sequence). The CDR3 nucleotides read TGTGCCAGCAGCCCCCTTACAGTCAACACTGAAGCTTTCTTT. The encoded protein is CASSPLTVNTEAFF.

The chain is built from TRBV9 and TRBJ1-1; the match to TRBD1 covers 7 bases. The CDR3 length is 15 residues. Germline V gene lookup returns CDR1 SGDLS and CDR2 YYNGEE. Germline trimming cut 0 bases from V and 2 bases from J; bases unmatched to any gene: 4. CDR3 loop: CASSVVRQGNTEAFF. CDR3 sequence (DNA): TGTGCCAGCAGCGTAGTGAGACAGGGAAACACTGAAGCTTTCTTT. The full variable domain, with the rest looked up from reference TRBV9 and TRBJ1-1, is DSGVTQTPKHLITATGQRVTLRCSPRSGDLSVYWYQQSLDQGLQFLIQYYNGEERAKGNILERFSAQQFPDLHSELNLSSLELGDSALYFCASSVVRQGNTEAFFGQGTRLTVV.

The chain combines TRBV14 with TRBJ1-5; D is unresolved. V lost 4 bases, J lost 5 bases, and 9 bases lay in between. Germline V CDR1 and CDR2: SGHDN, FVKESK. This CDR3 has 13 residues. CDR3 coding DNA: TGTGCCAGCAGCCTGACGGACTATCAGCCCCAGCATTTT. Translating it yields CASSLTDYQPQHF.

This clone has just a few counts. The chain employs TRBV30 and TRBJ1-2, with D hard to call. This CDR3 has 14 residues. The germline V gene has CDR1 GTSNPN and CDR2 SVGIG (reference sequence). Trimming cost V 3 bases and J 1 base, with 12 bases left between them. CDR3 sequence reads: CAWSVAPNNYGYTF. The DNA for the CDR3 is TGTGCCTGGAGCGTAGCCCCTAATAACTATGGCTACACCTTC.

The gene calls are TRBV23-1 and TRBJ2-7; 10 nucleotides line up with TRBD2. TRBV23-1 is identified as an open reading frame with a role that is uncertain. The CDR3 is 16 amino acids. The trim removed 0 bases at V and 6 bases at J, leaving 8 bases unmatched. The CDR3 loop reads CASSQSSGRGRGEQYF. DNA of the CDR3: TGCGCCAGCAGTCAATCGAGCGGGAGGGGCCGGGGCGAGCAGTACTTC.

The chain uses TRBV7-6 and TRBJ2-7; 7 bases are a match to TRBD2. This CDR3 comprises 13 residues. The ends lost 1 base at V and 5 bases at J; junction bases unmatched: 2. The germline V gene has CDR1 SGHVS and CDR2 FNYEAQ. The CDR3, as DNA: TGTGCCAGCAGCTTAGGGGGGGGGAACGAGCAGTACTTC. Translated: CASSLGGGNEQYF.

Written as DNA, the CDR3 is TGTGCCAGCTCGGGGACTAGCGGGGACAATGAGCAGTTCTTC. Translation gives CASSGTSGDNEQFF. The chain is built from TRBV18 and TRBJ2-1; 13 bases map to TRBD2. The CDR3 is 14 amino acids. Per germline, CDR1 KGHSH and CDR2 LQKENI. V gave up 6 bases and J gave up 5 bases; unmatched junction bases: 1.